This entry lists 6 T cell receptor beta chains sequenced from one sample in a study of blood T cell repertoires in COVID-19. Sequencing was performed with immunoSEQ multiplex PCR; in TCRdb, only in-frame clones are kept and a portion is missing. The sample contains more than 75,000 clones, 70% to 90% of which appear only once. The sample was peripheral blood. The receptors derive from an elderly man with active or convalescent COVID-19.

The V call is TRBV19, the J call TRBJ1-3; the match to TRBD1 covers 8 bases. V shed 5 bases, J shed 0 bases, and the junction held 9 bases outside the gene matches. Germline V gene sequence: CDR1 LNHDA, CDR2 SQIVND (reference sequence). There are 17 residues in the CDR3. CDR3 nucleotides: TGTGCCAGTAGTTCTGCCTGGACAGGGTTCTCTGGAAACACCATATATTTT. This codes for CASSSAWTGFSGNTIYF. The full variable domain, with the rest looked up from reference TRBV19 and TRBJ1-3, is DGGITQSPKYLFRKEGQNVTLSCEQNLNHDAMYWYRQDPGQGLRLIYYSQIVNDFQKGDIAEGYSVSREKKESFPLTVTSAQKNPTAFYLCASSSAWTGFSGNTIYFGEGSWLTVV.

The rearrangement joins TRBV19 to TRBJ2-7; D perhaps matches TRBD2 (6 bases). Trimming removed 5 bases from V and 0 bases from J, with 11 bases in between. Germline values: CDR1 LNHDA, CDR2 SQIVND (reference sequence). The CDR3 runs to 14 residues. The CDR3 DNA reads TGTGCCAGTAGTCCCTTCGGGAGCTCCTACGAGCAGTACTTC. This encodes CASSPFGSSYEQYF.

This clone was detected only once. This sequence joins TRBV7-2 and TRBJ2-3; D is unresolved. This CDR3 contains 15 residues. Germline V lookup: CDR1 SGHTA, CDR2 FQGNSA. Trimming took off 1 base at V and 3 bases at J, with 11 bases between the two ends. The CDR3 DNA reads TGTGCCAGCAGCTTAGGACTTACACGAACAGATACGCAGTATTTT. Protein: CASSLGLTRTDTQYF.

This clone was observed once. The genes are TRBV2 and TRBJ1-1, with 7 bases lining up with TRBD1. The CDR3 is made up of 15 amino acids. The germline gives CDR1 SNHLY, CDR2 FYNNEI. Unmatched junction bases numbered 11, after V lost 3 bases and J lost 7 bases. CDR3 sequence: CASSESRGISSEAFF. CDR3 DNA: TGTGCCAGCAGTGAGAGCAGGGGGATTAGTAGTGAAGCTTTCTTT.

This clone was picked up one time. The J gene is TRBJ2-1, the V gene TRBV4-3, with D possibly matching TRBD2 (5 bases). V was pared by 3 bases and J by 5 bases, with 11 bases between. CDR3 length: 14 residues. Germline CDR1 and CDR2: LGHNA and YSLEER. The CDR3 bases are TGCGCCAGCAGCCACGACCCGGGAAACAATGAGCAGTTCTTC. This codes for CASSHDPGNNEQFF.

The CDR3 protein is CAISGTGGGDQPQHF. The CDR3 DNA reads TGTGCCATCAGTGGAACAGGGGGTGGTGATCAGCCCCAGCATTTT. The rearrangement links TRBV10-3 to TRBJ1-5, with 8 bases lining up with TRBD1. CDR1 ENHRY and CDR2 SYGVKD come from the germline V gene. The CDR3 loop spans 15 amino acids. V trimming: 4 bases; J trimming: 5 bases; junction bases outside the gene matches: 7.